The 15 T cell receptor beta chains in this list originate from one sample, sequenced in a study of T cell changes during pregnancy in multiple sclerosis. Profiling relied on immunoSEQ multiplex PCR, and the TCRdb table lists in-frame clones only, not all of them. The sample consists of 40,000 to 45,000 clones, 90% to 95% of them appearing once. Sequenced material: CD8+ T cells from peripheral blood mononuclear cells, taken in the third trimester of pregnancy. The receptors were gathered from a female donor with multiple sclerosis, enrolled in a pregnancy study.

The rearrangement links TRBV4-2 to TRBJ1-6, with D unclear. The CDR3 has 15 residues. Deletions cut 3 bases from V and 10 bases from J, with 16 bases between. Germline V lookup: CDR1 LGHNA, CDR2 YNFKEQ. The CDR3 DNA reads TGTGCCAGCAGCCATCCATCCACACCCTCATCACCCCTCCACTTT. This sequence encodes CASSHPSTPSSPLHF.

V is TRBV28 and J is TRBJ2-2; 10 nucleotides agree with TRBD2. The CDR3 sequence is 15 residues long. V was clipped by 5 bases and J by 2 bases; unmatched bases: 2. Germline lookup yields CDR1 MDHEN and CDR2 SYDVKM. The CDR3 protein is CASSPSGSNTGELFF. In nucleotides, the CDR3 is TGTGCCAGCAGTCCTAGCGGGAGCAACACCGGGGAGCTGTTTTTT.

The chain carries TRBV7-9 and TRBJ2-5, with a weak D call TRBD1 (6 bases). The CDR3 has 14 residues. With 1 base removed from V and 2 bases from J, the gap between germline ends came to 8 bases. Germline V gives CDR1 SEHNR, CDR2 FQNEAQ (reference sequence). CDR3: CASSLGGQQETQYF. CDR3 nucleotide sequence: TGTGCCAGCAGCTTAGGTGGACAGCAAGAGACCCAGTACTTC.

This sequence joins TRBV11-3 and TRBJ2-3; weak D call: TRBD1 (5 bases). The germline V gene encodes CDR1 SGHNT and CDR2 YENEEA. V gave up 0 bases and J gave up 3 bases, with 10 bases separating them. The length of the CDR3 is 15 residues. The CDR3 region has the DNA TGTGCCAGCAGCTTAGAAGCCAGGGCAACAGATACGCAGTATTTT. It codes for CASSLEARATDTQYF.

The J gene is TRBJ2-7, the V gene TRBV7-8; 7 nucleotides agree with TRBD2. In germline, CDR1 is SGHVS, CDR2 FQNEAQ. Germline trimming cut 1 base from V and 6 bases from J; bases unmatched to any gene: 6. The CDR3 sequence is 14 residues long. Written as DNA, the CDR3 is TGTGCCAGCAGCTTAGGTTTTACGGGAGGCGAGCAGTACTTC. Encoded protein: CASSLGFTGGEQYF.

The chain uses TRBV13 and TRBJ2-7, with D uncertain. The CDR3 is made up of 14 amino acids. Germline loops: CDR1 PRHDT, CDR2 FYEKMQ (reference sequence). The V end was cut by 0 bases, the J end by 2 bases, with 8 bases between. CDR3 in DNA: TGTGCCAGCAGCTTAGGACAGAAAACCTACGAGCAGTACTTC. Its translation is CASSLGQKTYEQYF. Full variable domain (remainder filled in from reference TRBV13 and TRBJ2-7): AAGVIQSPRHLIKEKRETATLKCYPIPRHDTVYWYQQGPGQDPQFLISFYEKMQSDKGSIPDRFSAQQFSDYHSELNMSSLELGDSALYFCASSLGQKTYEQYFGPGTRLTVT.

The rearrangement uses TRBV7-8 and TRBJ2-7; 7 bases are a match to TRBD2. Per germline, CDR1 SGHVS and CDR2 FQNEAQ. CDR3 length: 15 amino acids. V shed 2 bases and J 3 bases; nucleotides not matched to a gene: 7. The CDR3 here is CASSLRRERVYEQYF. CDR3 sequence (DNA): TGTGCCAGCAGCTTAAGGCGGGAGCGCGTCTACGAGCAGTACTTC. Full variable domain (missing parts from reference TRBV7-8 and TRBJ2-7): GAGVSQSPRYKVAKRGQDVALRCDPISGHVSLFWYQQALGQGPEFLTYFQNEAQLDKSGLPSDRFFAERPEGSVSTLKIQRTQQEDSAVYLCASSLRRERVYEQYFGPGTRLTVT.

This rearrangement joins TRBV10-2 to TRBJ2-5; 7 bases fit TRBD2. This CDR3 comprises 15 residues. Germline V gives CDR1 WSHSY, CDR2 SAAADI. J lost 2 bases, V lost 5 bases, and 8 bases had no gene match. The CDR3 protein is CASSNFRGGQETQYF. In DNA form, the CDR3 reads TGCGCCAGCAGTAATTTCCGCGGGGGTCAAGAGACCCAGTACTTC.

This clone was seen a few times. Other DNA sequences in this sample translate to the same CDR3. The chain uses TRBV5-1 and TRBJ1-1; D gene unclear. Germline-derived CDR1 and CDR2 are SGHRS and YFSETQ. The CDR3 has 13 residues. Between the trimmed V and J ends, which lost 0 bases and 1 base, there was a span of 4 bases. The CDR3 region has the DNA TGCGCCAGCAGCTTGGACAGGAACACTGAAGCTTTCTTT. Its protein is CASSLDRNTEAFF. The complete variable domain, with remaining parts taken from reference TRBV5-1 and TRBJ1-1, reads KAGVTQTPRYLIKTRGQQVTLSCSPISGHRSVSWYQQTPGQGLQFLFEYFSETQRNKGNFPGRFSGRQFSNSRSEMNVSTLELGDSALYLCASSLDRNTEAFFGQGTRLTVV.

The CDR3 sequence is CASSTGTEAFF. The CDR3 DNA sequence: TGTGCCAGCAGCACGGGAACTGAAGCTTTCTTT. The chain recombines TRBV9 with TRBJ1-1, with D hard to call. V was clipped by 4 bases and J by 5 bases, with 6 bases between them. Germline CDR1 reads SGDLS; CDR2 reads YYNGEE. The CDR3 contains 11 residues.

This chain joins TRBV6-1 and TRBJ2-3; 7 bases are a match to TRBD2. Germline-derived CDR1 and CDR2 are MNHNS and SASEGT. V shed 2 bases, J shed 4 bases, and the junction held 6 bases outside the gene matches. The CDR3 has 15 residues. The CDR3 sequence: CASSEKWGGADTQYF. The CDR3 nucleotides are TGTGCCAGCAGTGAAAAGTGGGGGGGAGCAGATACGCAGTATTTT.

The chain recombines TRBV27 with TRBJ2-7; 9 positions agree with TRBD1. Germline V lookup: CDR1 MNHEY, CDR2 SMNVEV (reference sequence). V was clipped by 4 bases and J by 5 bases; unmatched bases: 12. There are 16 residues in the CDR3. In DNA form, the CDR3 reads TGTGCCAGCAGTTACCAACAGGGGGCGATTGAGAACGAGCAGTACTTC. This sequence encodes CASSYQQGAIENEQYF.

V and J are TRBV7-9 and TRBJ2-1, with 8 bases fitting TRBD1. V shed 5 bases and J 7 bases; nucleotides not matched to a gene: 13. The CDR3 has 16 residues. Per the germline V gene, CDR1 is SEHNR and CDR2 is FQNEAQ (reference sequence). The chain's CDR3 is CASSKWTGPPGNEQFF. The CDR3 DNA sequence: TGTGCCAGCAGCAAATGGACAGGGCCCCCGGGTAATGAGCAGTTCTTC.

The V and J genes are TRBV6-5 and TRBJ1-1, with D unclear. This CDR3 is 14 amino acids long. Per germline, CDR1 MNHEY and CDR2 SVGAGI. Trimming shortened V by 0 bases and J by 4 bases, and 9 bases separated the two germline ends. The CDR3 nucleotides are TGTGCCAGCAGTTACTCGTTATCGGGCACTGAAGCTTTCTTT. Its protein is CASSYSLSGTEAFF.

The chain uses TRBV10-3 and TRBJ1-1, with 10 positions matching TRBD1. CDR1 ENHRY and CDR2 SYGVKD come from the germline V gene. After removal of 6 bases from V and 0 bases from J, the junction contained 1 base not matched to a gene. The CDR3 contains 14 residues. The CDR3 loop reads CAIRGTGVNTEAFF. CDR3 bases: TGTGCCATCAGGGGGACAGGGGTGAACACTGAAGCTTTCTTT.